Reported below is one TCR beta chain. What it binds is unknown. These data originate in a study of shared clonotypes between healthy human individuals. The CDR3 contains 13 residues. Per the germline V gene, CDR1 is LNHDA and CDR2 is SQIVND (reference sequence). The V end was cut by 4 bases, the J end by 3 bases, with 7 bases between. General study points: How much donors shared clonotypes was expected to be affected by sequencing depth. Naive CD4 clonotypes overlapped across several donors at approximately 5.5%.

Partitioning of CD4+ cells yielded a CD45RA+ naive subset and a CD45RA-negative memory subset. The repertoire was sequenced with immunoSEQ multiplex PCR; TCRdb's copy has only in-frame clones and lacks some. There are some 1.5 million clones in the sample; 95% to 99% occur only once, and roughly 0.42% lies in the top ten. Sequenced material: naive CD4+ T cells sorted from blood. Subset defined: CD45RA+ positively selected. The J gene is TRBJ2-1, the V gene TRBV19, with no clear D. This receptor was identified in a man aged 30 to 39 in good health. The CDR3 reads CASSTSVYNEQFF. DNA for the CDR3: TGTGCCAGTAGTACCAGCGTCTACAATGAGCAGTTCTTC.